Shown below are 8 T cell receptor beta chains from a single sample sequenced in a study of beta chain features in type 1 diabetes. The isolated RNA, all of it, was reverse transcribed, so expressed TCRB transcripts were what got sequenced. Sequencing was performed with immunoSEQ multiplex PCR; in TCRdb, only in-frame clones are kept and a portion is missing. The sample lists 620,000 or so clones; 15% to 19% were seen once. The source material was naive CD4+ T cells from blood. The receptors shown here come from a man aged 18 to 29 in good health.

This clone showed up just a few times. The chain combines TRBV4-3 with TRBJ2-1; D is perhaps TRBD2 (6 bases). CDR1 is LGHNA, CDR2 YSLEER, per germline. The length of the CDR3 is 16 residues. With 0 bases removed from V and 0 bases from J, the gap between germline ends came to 9 bases. The CDR3 is CASSQDPGGSYNEQFF. In DNA, the CDR3 is TGCGCCAGCAGCCAAGATCCCGGGGGCTCCTACAATGAGCAGTTCTTC.

V is TRBV10-3 and J is TRBJ2-5; 11 bases line up with TRBD2. In germline, CDR1 is ENHRY, CDR2 SYGVKD. The CDR3 is 18 amino acids. V lost 6 bases and J lost 5; bases outside the gene matches: 17. CDR3 in amino acids: CAIRETTSGGALRETQYF. The DNA of the CDR3 is TGTGCCATCAGAGAGACTACTAGCGGGGGAGCCCTACGGGAGACCCAGTACTTC.

V usage is TRBV19 and J usage is TRBJ2-1, with 12 bases lining up with TRBD2. Germline CDR1 is LNHDA and CDR2 is SQIVND (reference sequence). Trimming took 7 bases from V and 8 from J; bases not matched to a gene: 6. The length of the CDR3 is 14 residues. CDR3 nucleotides: TGTGCCAGTACCCGGACTAGCGGGGTCTATGAGCAGTTCTTC. This gives the protein CASTRTSGVYEQFF. The full variable domain, rest sourced from reference TRBV19 and TRBJ2-1, is DGGITQSPKYLFRKEGQNVTLSCEQNLNHDAMYWYRQDPGQGLRLIYYSQIVNDFQKGDIAEGYSVSREKKESFPLTVTSAQKNPTAFYLCASTRTSGVYEQFFGPGTRLTVL.

This clone was found a few times. Here the CDR3 reads CASSLRADEQFF. CDR3 in DNA: TGTGCCAGCAGCTTACGAGCCGATGAGCAGTTCTTC. This rearrangement joins TRBV7-2 to TRBJ2-1, with D unclear. The CDR3 has 12 residues. CDR1 SGHTA and CDR2 FQGNSA come from the germline V gene. V was clipped by 2 bases and J by 8 bases, with 7 bases between them. The complete variable domain, with remaining parts taken from reference TRBV7-2 and TRBJ2-1, reads GAGVSQSPSNKVTEKGKDVELRCDPISGHTALYWYRQSLGQGLEFLIYFQGNSAPDKSGLPSDRFSAERTGGSVSTLTIQRTQQEDSAVYLCASSLRADEQFFGPGTRLTVL.

This clone was seen a few times. The chain has TRBV28 and TRBJ2-6; 7 bases fit TRBD1. This CDR3 spans 19 amino acids. The germline gives CDR1 MDHEN, CDR2 SYDVKM. Trimming took 5 bases from V and 2 from J; bases not matched to a gene: 15. The DNA of the CDR3 is TGTGCCAGCAGTCTTCCCCGCCCGGGACAGAGAACTGGGGCCAACGTCCTGACTTTC. This codes for CASSLPRPGQRTGANVLTF.

This sequence joins TRBV4-3 and TRBJ2-1, with 7 bases identical to TRBD2. CDR1 LGHNA and CDR2 YSLEER come from the germline V gene. The CDR3 spans 14 residues. V was pared by 4 bases and J by 9 bases, with 9 bases of the junction left unmatched. CDR3 sequence (DNA): TGCGCCAGCAGCCTCGGACTAGTAATAGCTGAGCAGTTCTTC. It yields the protein CASSLGLVIAEQFF.

This clone was picked up one time. This chain connects TRBV28 to TRBJ1-6; tentatively, D is TRBD1 (6 bases). V lost 6 bases and J lost 11, with 14 bases in between. CDR1 is MDHEN, CDR2 SYDVKM, per germline. This CDR3 spans 13 amino acids. In DNA form, the CDR3 reads TGTGCCAGCAGAGAGGGGGAAAGGCCACCCCTCCACTTT. The encoded protein is CASREGERPPLHF.

Turning to this clone: The same CDR3 arises from other DNA sequences in this sample as well. The chain links TRBV7-9 to TRBJ2-3, with unresolved D. V lost 4 bases and J lost 3, with 8 bases in between. The CDR3 spans 13 residues. CDR1 and CDR2 (germline): SEHNR, FQNEAQ (reference sequence). CDR3 DNA: TGTGCCAGCAGCTCATCCGGGACAGATACGCAGTATTTT. Its translation: CASSSSGTDTQYF. The entire variable domain, with the rest obtained from reference TRBV7-9 and TRBJ2-3, is as follows: DTGVSQNPRHKITKRGQNVTFRCDPISEHNRLYWYRQTLGQGPEFLTYFQNEAQLEKSRLLSDRFSAERPKGSFSTLEIQRTEQGDSAMYLCASSSSGTDTQYFGPGTRLTVL.